Each of the 27 T cell receptor beta chains below was sequenced from the same sample in a study of T cells in Graves' hyperthyroidism and ophthalmopathy. RNA transcripts gave rise to amplified TCR beta CDR3 regions. The primer set for the first-round RT-PCR of the TCR CDR3 was HTBI. TCRdb itself ran the multiplex PCR reads through MiXCR, one entry per CDR3 protein. The table shows some 510,000 distinct CDR3 sequences, with just over 45% occurring only once. Material: peripheral blood or thyroid tissue (not recorded which). Receptors originate from a woman aged 18-29 years with Graves' hyperthyroidism.

This clonotype has a count of ten or more. The gene calls are TRBV2 and TRBJ2-2, with TRBD1 identical over 7 bases. V trimming: 9 bases; J trimming: 7 bases; junction bases outside the gene matches: 8. Germline CDR1 is SNHLY and CDR2 is FYNNEI. The CDR3 extends over 13 amino acids. The DNA for the CDR3 is TGTGCCAGTAACAGGGGCCCAGGCGGGGAGCTGTTTTTT. This codes for CASNRGPGGELFF.

In DNA, the CDR3 is TGTGCCACCAGCAGAGGGGGCTGGGGAGGCTACACCTTC. This gives the protein CATSRGGWGGYTF. The rearrangement joins TRBV15 to TRBJ1-2; D is possibly TRBD1 (5 bases). The CDR3 length is 13 residues. From germline, CDR1 is LNHNV and CDR2 YYDKDF (reference sequence). V was pared by 1 base and J by 8 bases, with 11 bases between.

This clonotype was counted ten times or more. The chain couples TRBV2 to TRBJ1-2; maybe TRBD1 (5 bases). Trimming left V 2 bases short and J 1 base short, with 11 bases between. Germline V gene sequence: CDR1 SNHLY, CDR2 FYNNEI. This CDR3 has 15 amino acids. The chain's CDR3 is CASSELEGLNYGYTF. Here the CDR3 DNA reads TGTGCCAGCAGTGAATTGGAGGGGCTTAACTATGGCTACACCTTC.

The J gene is TRBJ1-2, the V gene TRBV7-9, with 7 bases identical to TRBD1. This CDR3 is 15 amino acids long. The germline CDR1 and CDR2 sequences are SEHNR and FQNEAQ (reference sequence). Losses at the gene ends were 4 bases for V and 0 bases for J; bases not matched to a gene: 5. The chain's CDR3 is CASSSRQGPNYGYTF. CDR3 DNA sequence: TGTGCCAGCAGCTCCCGACAGGGTCCTAACTATGGCTACACCTTC.

The chain is built from TRBV7-6 and TRBJ2-3, with D uncertain. V lost 4 bases and J lost 6, with 8 bases in between. There are 12 residues in the CDR3. CDR1 and CDR2 from the germline V gene are SGHVS and FNYEAQ. CDR3 bases: TGTGCCAGCAGCTCGACCGAGGATACGCAGTATTTT. Amino acids: CASSSTEDTQYF.

As for this clonotype: Just one base apart from a much larger clone, this may be a read error. The chain joins TRBV7-4 to TRBJ1-6; D unclear. V lost 5 bases and J 4 bases, leaving 9 bases between the germline ends. This CDR3 is built from 14 residues. The germline gives CDR1 SGHVT, CDR2 SQSDAQ. CDR3 residues: CASSRFLYNSPLHF. The CDR3 coding sequence is TGTGCCAGCAGCCGATTCCTGTATAATTCACCCCTCCACTTT.

CDR3 loop: CATQGKETEAFF. CDR3 in DNA: TGTGCCACCCAGGGGAAGGAGACTGAAGCTTTCTTT. This chain connects TRBV6-2 or TRBV6-3 to TRBJ1-1; D may be TRBD1 (6 bases). Trimming took off 10 bases at V and 5 bases at J, with 14 bases between the two ends. The CDR3 totals 12 residues. Germline assignment: CDR1 MNHEY and CDR2 SVGEGT.

For this clonotype: One end of the junction does not line up with germline, which may come from a read error. The chain is built from TRBV20-1 and TRBJ2-5, with a weak D call TRBD2 (6 bases). The CDR3 spans 11 residues. Germline CDR1 DFQATT, CDR2 SNEGSKA (reference sequence). CDR3: CSARVEGTQHF. CDR3 coding DNA: TGCAGTGCTAGAGTGGAGGGGACCCAGCACTTC.

On this clonotype: Compared with germline, one end of the junction differs, possibly owing to a read error. This chain links TRBV15 with TRBJ2-7; no reliable D call. Germline V CDR1 and CDR2: LNHNV, YYDKDF (reference sequence). The CDR3 spans 14 residues. The CDR3 spells CATSRDSLGPQQYF. CDR3 nucleotide sequence: TGTGCCACCAGCCGAGATAGCTTAGGGCCCCAGCAGTACTTC. The full variable domain, rest sourced from reference TRBV15 and TRBJ2-7, is DAMVIQNPRYQVTQFGKPVTLSCSQTLNHNVMYWYQQKSSQAPKLLFHYYDKDFNNEADTPDNFQSRRPNTSFCFLDIRSPGLGDTAMYLCATSRDSLGPQQYFGPGTRLTVT.

The rearrangement uses TRBV6-1 and TRBJ2-7; 8 bases are a match to TRBD1. The CDR3 runs 13 residues. Germline assignment: CDR1 MNHNS and CDR2 SASEGT. The V gene end was trimmed by 5 bases and the J gene end by 5 bases; junction bases not matched to a gene: 5. The CDR3 loop reads CASSYSTGDEQYF. The CDR3 coding sequence is TGTGCCAGCAGTTACTCGACAGGGGACGAGCAGTACTTC.

This clonotype was counted many times. The V and J genes are TRBV9 and TRBJ2-7; tentative D call: TRBD1 (6 bases). Germline CDR1 and CDR2: SGDLS and YYNGEE. V was shortened by 0 bases and J by 1 base, with 11 bases between the two germline ends. The length of the CDR3 is 15 residues. CDR3 coding DNA: TGTGCCAGCAGCGTAGGGACAGATCCTTCCTACGAGCAGTACTTC. Its translation is CASSVGTDPSYEQYF.

A note on this clonotype: Compared with germline, one end of the junction differs, possibly owing to a read error. This sequence joins TRBV15 and TRBJ2-6; D perhaps matches TRBD1 (5 bases). The CDR3 contains 12 residues. Per the germline V gene, CDR1 is LNHNV and CDR2 is YYDKDF (reference sequence). Written as DNA, the CDR3 is TGTGCCACCAGCAGAGACAGGGTTGCTGAAGCTTTC. This encodes CATSRDRVAEAF. Supplemented by reference TRBV15 and TRBJ2-6, the full variable domain reads DAMVIQNPRYQVTQFGKPVTLSCSQTLNHNVMYWYQQKSSQAPKLLFHYYDKDFNNEADTPDNFQSRRPNTSFCFLDIRSPGLGDTAMYLCATSRDRVAEAFGAGSRLTVL.

Ten or more counts support this clonotype. The chain couples TRBV2 to TRBJ2-7, with 7 bases aligning to TRBD2. Germline V CDR1 and CDR2: SNHLY, FYNNEI. This CDR3 spans 14 amino acids. V dropped 7 bases and J dropped 6; count of bases not matched to a gene: 12. The CDR3 DNA follows: TGTGCCAGCAAATCGGGAGGCCGAACCCGCGAGCAGTACTTC. The encoded protein is CASKSGGRTREQYF.

This clonotype was recorded a few times. This chain joins TRBV7-9 and TRBJ1-1, with a tentative D call TRBD1 (6 bases). From germline, CDR1 is SEHNR and CDR2 FQNEAQ (reference sequence). The length of the CDR3 is 17 residues. The ends were cut back, 4 bases at V and 8 bases at J, with 26 bases in the middle. In nucleotides, the CDR3 is TGTGCCAGCAGCTCAGCCCCCAGGGGACGTATCGGTCGCGAAGCTTTCTTT. This codes for CASSSAPRGRIGREAFF. The full variable domain, completed using reference TRBV7-9 and TRBJ1-1, is DTGVSQNPRHKITKRGQNVTFRCDPISEHNRLYWYRQTLGQGPEFLTYFQNEAQLEKSRLLSDRFSAERPKGSFSTLEIQRTEQGDSAMYLCASSSAPRGRIGREAFFGQGTRLTVV.

The chain employs TRBV7-2 and TRBJ2-7; 15 nucleotides line up with TRBD2. Germline CDR1 is SGHTA and CDR2 is FQGNSA. This CDR3 is 18 amino acids long. V shed 3 bases and J 4 bases; nucleotides not matched to a gene: 10. The DNA for the CDR3 is TGTGCCAGCAGCTTTCAAAGGACTAGCGGGAGGGCTAAGTACGAGCAGTACTTC. Translated, it gives CASSFQRTSGRAKYEQYF.

This clonotype was observed at least ten times. The rearrangement joins TRBV7-3 to TRBJ2-6; D uncertain. V lost 4 bases, J lost 1 base, and 5 bases lay in between. CDR3 size: 14 residues. Germline V gene lookup returns CDR1 SGHTA and CDR2 FQGTGA. CDR3 in amino acids: CASSYASGANVLTF. The CDR3 DNA is TGTGCCAGCAGCTATGCATCTGGGGCCAACGTCCTGACTTTC.

This clonotype has only one observation. The chain joins TRBV15 to TRBJ2-2, with TRBD2 identical over 15 bases. The CDR3 contains 17 residues. The germline V gene encodes CDR1 LNHNV and CDR2 YYDKDF (reference sequence). The J segment lost 3 bases and the V segment lost 5 bases, leaving 4 bases of the junction unmatched. As DNA, the CDR3 is TGTGCCACCAGCCGGACTAGCGGGAGGGCGGACACCGGGGAGCTGTTTTTT. Protein: CATSRTSGRADTGELFF.

The table lists this clonotype with many counts. The CDR3 region has the DNA TGTGCCAGCACGGGCGGACGGGTCGAAAAACTGTTTTTT. As protein: CASTGGRVEKLFF. The rearrangement joins TRBV2 to TRBJ1-4; D is unclear. Germline CDR1 reads SNHLY; CDR2 reads FYNNEI. Trimming cost V 7 bases and J 8 bases, with 14 bases left between them. The CDR3 contains 13 residues.

The chain uses TRBV15 and TRBJ1-3; unclear D gene. CDR3 length: 18 residues. V dropped 4 bases and J dropped 4 bases, with 23 bases sitting between them. Germline CDR1 and CDR2: LNHNV and YYDKDF (reference sequence). CDR3 nucleotide sequence: TGTGCCACCAGCACAATCATCGAAAGCAGAAAGTCCGGAAACACCATATATTTT. Translating it yields CATSTIIESRKSGNTIYF.

This clonotype has just a few counts. V is TRBV19 and J is TRBJ1-6; D may be TRBD1 (5 bases). This CDR3 spans 16 amino acids. Germline lookup yields CDR1 LNHDA and CDR2 SQIVND (reference sequence). Trimming shortened V by 4 bases and J by 3 bases, and 13 bases separated the two germline ends. DNA for the CDR3: TGTGCCAGTAGTAGGCGTGGCGGACACTATAATTCACCCCTCCACTTT. It specifies CASSRRGGHYNSPLHF. The complete variable domain, with remaining parts taken from reference TRBV19 and TRBJ1-6, reads DGGITQSPKYLFRKEGQNVTLSCEQNLNHDAMYWYRQDPGQGLRLIYYSQIVNDFQKGDIAEGYSVSREKKESFPLTVTSAQKNPTAFYLCASSRRGGHYNSPLHFGNGTRLTVT.

The V gene is TRBV25-1, the J gene TRBJ2-5; 9 bases match TRBD2. V shed 6 bases and J 0 bases; nucleotides not matched to a gene: 8. The CDR3 length is 16 residues. Per germline, CDR1 MGHDK and CDR2 SYGVNS. The CDR3 spells CASSARASGNQETQYF. The CDR3 DNA reads as TGTGCCAGCAGCGCGAGGGCTAGCGGGAACCAAGAGACCCAGTACTTC.

This clonotype was counted between two and nine times. The V call is TRBV20-1, the J call TRBJ1-1, with D maybe TRBD1 (5 bases). Trimming left V 8 bases short and J 4 bases short, with 20 bases between. Looked up from germline, CDR1 is DFQATT and CDR2 is SNEGSKA (reference sequence). The CDR3 is 14 residues long. The CDR3 DNA reads TGCAGTACACCTCGGCAGGGAATGGCCACTGAAGCTTTCTTT. Translation gives CSTPRQGMATEAFF.

This clonotype was picked up many times. This chain uses TRBV2 with TRBJ1-5, with D hard to call. This CDR3 has 15 residues. The germline V gene encodes CDR1 SNHLY and CDR2 FYNNEI. The V end was cut by 4 bases, the J end by 6 bases, with 16 bases between. This chain's CDR3 is CASSGRGDSGQPQHF. The CDR3 DNA reads as TGTGCCAGCAGTGGTCGAGGAGATTCGGGTCAGCCCCAGCATTTT.

This chain connects TRBV5-1 to TRBJ2-7; the D gene is possibly TRBD1 (5 bases). V was clipped by 0 bases and J by 2 bases, with 9 bases between them. This CDR3 is 14 amino acids long. Germline CDR1 is SGHRS and CDR2 is YFSETQ. The CDR3 region has the DNA TGCGCCAGCAGCTTGGAGGACACCACCTACGAGCAGTACTTC. Translation gives CASSLEDTTYEQYF.

This chain joins TRBV24-1 and TRBJ2-5, with D unclear. Trimming removed 6 bases from V and 2 bases from J, with 15 bases in between. CDR1 and CDR2 (germline): KGHDR, SFDVKD. This CDR3 contains 15 residues. As DNA, the CDR3 is TGTGCCACCAGTCCCGGTGTGGCGAAACAAGAGACCCAGTACTTC. It encodes CATSPGVAKQETQYF.

This clonotype was counted a few times. This rearrangement joins TRBV7-8 to TRBJ2-7; D uncertain. V was clipped by 3 bases and J by 5 bases, with 14 bases between them. Germline CDR1 reads SGHVS; CDR2 reads FQNEAQ. This CDR3 spans 14 amino acids. CDR3 sequence reads: CASSLNPPRDEQYF. CDR3 in DNA: TGTGCCAGCAGCTTGAACCCACCCCGGGACGAGCAGTACTTC. Combining the CDR3 with reference TRBV7-8 and TRBJ2-7 gives the whole variable domain GAGVSQSPRYKVAKRGQDVALRCDPISGHVSLFWYQQALGQGPEFLTYFQNEAQLDKSGLPSDRFFAERPEGSVSTLKIQRTQQEDSAVYLCASSLNPPRDEQYFGPGTRLTVT.

In the case of this clonotype: A single base separates this from a much larger clone, so it may be a read error. V is TRBV29-1 and J is TRBJ1-1, with D unclear. The germline gives CDR1 SQVTM, CDR2 ANQGSEA. The CDR3 has 14 amino acids. The CDR3 coding sequence is TGCAGCGTTTCGGGCTTCCCCATGAACATTGAAGCTTTCTTT. Amino acids: CSVSGFPMNIEAFF.